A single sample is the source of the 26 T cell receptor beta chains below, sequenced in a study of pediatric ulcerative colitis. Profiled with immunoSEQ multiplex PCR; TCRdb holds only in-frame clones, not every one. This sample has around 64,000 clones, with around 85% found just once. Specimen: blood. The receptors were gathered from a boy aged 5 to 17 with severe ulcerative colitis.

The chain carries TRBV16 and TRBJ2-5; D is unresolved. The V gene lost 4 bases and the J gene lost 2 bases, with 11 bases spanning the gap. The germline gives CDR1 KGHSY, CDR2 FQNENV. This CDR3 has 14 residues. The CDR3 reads CASSPRLLQETQYF. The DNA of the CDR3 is TGTGCCAGCAGCCCACGCCTCTTACAAGAGACCCAGTACTTC.

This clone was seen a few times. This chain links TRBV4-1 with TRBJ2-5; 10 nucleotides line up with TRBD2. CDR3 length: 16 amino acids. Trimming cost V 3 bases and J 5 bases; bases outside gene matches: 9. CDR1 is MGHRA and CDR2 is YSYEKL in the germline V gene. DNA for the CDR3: TGCGCCAGCAGCCAGGCTAGCGGGAGCGGGCGGGAGACCCAGTACTTC. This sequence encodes CASSQASGSGRETQYF.

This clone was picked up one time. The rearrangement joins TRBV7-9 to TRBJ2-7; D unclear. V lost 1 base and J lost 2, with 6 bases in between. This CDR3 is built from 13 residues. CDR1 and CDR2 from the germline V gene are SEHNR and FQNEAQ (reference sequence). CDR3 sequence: CASSLDGTYEQYF. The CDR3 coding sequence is TGTGCCAGCAGCTTAGACGGAACCTACGAGCAGTACTTC.

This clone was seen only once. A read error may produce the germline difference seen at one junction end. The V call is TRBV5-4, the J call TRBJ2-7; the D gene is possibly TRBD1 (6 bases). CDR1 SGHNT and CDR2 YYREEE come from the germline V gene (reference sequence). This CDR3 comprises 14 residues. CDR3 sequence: CASSQGFGSYEQYF. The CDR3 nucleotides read TGCGCCAGCAGCCAGGGGTTTGGCTCCTACGAGCAGTACTTC.

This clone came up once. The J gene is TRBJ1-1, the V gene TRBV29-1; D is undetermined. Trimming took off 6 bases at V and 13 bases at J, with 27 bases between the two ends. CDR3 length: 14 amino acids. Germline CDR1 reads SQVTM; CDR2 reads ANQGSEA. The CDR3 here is CSVTPLWQANGSFF. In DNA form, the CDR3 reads TGCAGCGTCACCCCGTTGTGGCAGGCCAATGGGAGTTTCTTT.

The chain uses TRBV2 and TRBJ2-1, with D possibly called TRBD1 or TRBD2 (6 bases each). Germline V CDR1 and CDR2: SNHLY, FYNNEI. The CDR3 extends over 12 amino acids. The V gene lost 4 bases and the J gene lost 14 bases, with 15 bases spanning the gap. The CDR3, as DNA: TGTGCCAGCAGTGTCTTGGGGGGCCATAAGTTCTTC. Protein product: CASSVLGGHKFF.

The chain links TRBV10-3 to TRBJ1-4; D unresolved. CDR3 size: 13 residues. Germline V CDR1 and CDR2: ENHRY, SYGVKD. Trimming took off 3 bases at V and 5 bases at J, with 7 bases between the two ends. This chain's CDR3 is CAISDGRNEKLFF. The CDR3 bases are TGTGCCATCAGTGACGGACGGAATGAAAAACTGTTTTTT.

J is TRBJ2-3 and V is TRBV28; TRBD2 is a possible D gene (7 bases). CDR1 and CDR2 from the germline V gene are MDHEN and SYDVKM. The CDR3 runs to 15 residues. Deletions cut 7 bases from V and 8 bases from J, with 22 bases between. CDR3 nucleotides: TGTGCCAGCACCTCCGGCGCTAGCGGAGGGGGTACGCAGTATTTT. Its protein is CASTSGASGGGTQYF. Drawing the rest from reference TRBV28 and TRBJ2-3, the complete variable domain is DVKVTQSSRYLVKRTGEKVFLECVQDMDHENMFWYRQDPGLGLRLIYFSYDVKMKEKGDIPEGYSVSREKKERFSLILESASTNQTSMYLCASTSGASGGGTQYFGPGTRLTVL.

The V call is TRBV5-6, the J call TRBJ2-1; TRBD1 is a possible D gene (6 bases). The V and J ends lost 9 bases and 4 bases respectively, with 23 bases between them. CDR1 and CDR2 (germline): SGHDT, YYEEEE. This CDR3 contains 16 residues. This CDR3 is CAIFLQGTPDYNEQFF. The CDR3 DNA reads TGTGCCATCTTTTTGCAAGGGACACCAGATTACAATGAGCAGTTCTTC.

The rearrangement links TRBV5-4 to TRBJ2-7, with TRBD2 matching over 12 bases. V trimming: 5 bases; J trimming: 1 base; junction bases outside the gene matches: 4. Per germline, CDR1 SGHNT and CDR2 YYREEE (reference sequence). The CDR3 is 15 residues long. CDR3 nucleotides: TGTGCCAGCAGTTCCCTAGCGGGAGGGTCCTACGAGCAGTACTTC. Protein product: CASSSLAGGSYEQYF.

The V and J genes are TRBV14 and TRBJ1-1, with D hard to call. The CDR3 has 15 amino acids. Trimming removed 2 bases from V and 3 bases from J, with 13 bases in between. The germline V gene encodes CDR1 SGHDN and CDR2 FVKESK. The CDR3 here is CASSQYGALDTEAFF. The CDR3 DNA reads TGTGCCAGCAGCCAATATGGCGCCTTGGACACTGAAGCTTTCTTT.

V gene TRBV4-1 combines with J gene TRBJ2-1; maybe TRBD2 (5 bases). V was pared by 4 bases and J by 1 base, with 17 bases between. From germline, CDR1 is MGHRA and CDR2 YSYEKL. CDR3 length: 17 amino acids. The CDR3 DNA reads TGCGCCAGCAGCCGATCGAAAGCGGAGGAGTCCTACAATGAGCAGTTCTTC. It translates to CASSRSKAEESYNEQFF.

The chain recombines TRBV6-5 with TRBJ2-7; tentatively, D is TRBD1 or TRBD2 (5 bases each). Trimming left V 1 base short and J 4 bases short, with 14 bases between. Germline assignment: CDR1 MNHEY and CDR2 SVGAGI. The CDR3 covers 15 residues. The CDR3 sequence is CASSYWQGGGYEQYF. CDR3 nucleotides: TGTGCCAGCAGTTACTGGCAGGGTGGGGGTTACGAGCAGTACTTC.

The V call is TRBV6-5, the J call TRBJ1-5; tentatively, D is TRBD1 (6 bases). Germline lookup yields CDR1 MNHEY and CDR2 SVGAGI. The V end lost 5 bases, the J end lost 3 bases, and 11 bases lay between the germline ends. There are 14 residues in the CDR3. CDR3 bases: TGTGCCAGCAGTGAGGGGGTGCCCAATCAGCCCCAGCATTTT. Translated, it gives CASSEGVPNQPQHF.

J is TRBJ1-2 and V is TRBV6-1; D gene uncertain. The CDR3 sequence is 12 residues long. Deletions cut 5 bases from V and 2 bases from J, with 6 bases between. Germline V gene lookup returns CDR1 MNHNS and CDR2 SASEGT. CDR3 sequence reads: CASSHRNYGYTF. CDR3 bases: TGTGCCAGCAGTCACAGAAACTATGGCTACACCTTC.

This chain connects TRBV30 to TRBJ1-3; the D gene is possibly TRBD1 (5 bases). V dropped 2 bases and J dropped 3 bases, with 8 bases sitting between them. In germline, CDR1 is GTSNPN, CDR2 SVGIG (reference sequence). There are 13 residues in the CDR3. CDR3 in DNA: TGTGCCTGGAGTCCAGGGCGTGGAAACACCATATATTTT. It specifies CAWSPGRGNTIYF.

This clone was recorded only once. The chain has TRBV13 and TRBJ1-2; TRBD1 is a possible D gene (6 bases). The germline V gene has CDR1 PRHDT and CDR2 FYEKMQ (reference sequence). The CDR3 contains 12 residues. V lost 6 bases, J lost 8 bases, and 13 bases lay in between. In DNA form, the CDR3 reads TGTGCCAGCAGATTCACAGGGAGAGGCTACACCTTC. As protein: CASRFTGRGYTF.

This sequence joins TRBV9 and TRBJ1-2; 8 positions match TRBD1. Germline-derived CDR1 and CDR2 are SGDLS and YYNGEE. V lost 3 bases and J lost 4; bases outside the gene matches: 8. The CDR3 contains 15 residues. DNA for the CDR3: TGTGCCAGCAGCGCGACCCCCAGGGGGCCCTATGGCTACACCTTC. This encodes CASSATPRGPYGYTF.

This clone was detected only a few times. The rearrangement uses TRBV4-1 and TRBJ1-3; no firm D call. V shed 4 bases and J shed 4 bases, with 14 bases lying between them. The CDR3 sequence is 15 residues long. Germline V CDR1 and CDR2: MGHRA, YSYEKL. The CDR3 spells CASSPPGGGGNTIYF. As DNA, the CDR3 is TGCGCCAGCAGCCCCCCGGGAGGTGGAGGAAACACCATATATTTT.

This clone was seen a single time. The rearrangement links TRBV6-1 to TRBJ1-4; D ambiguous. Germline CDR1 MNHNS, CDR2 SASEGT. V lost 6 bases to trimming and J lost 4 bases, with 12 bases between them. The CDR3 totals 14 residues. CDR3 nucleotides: TGTGCCAGCAGCCCCTTAGAGGTTAATGAAAAACTGTTTTTT. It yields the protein CASSPLEVNEKLFF.

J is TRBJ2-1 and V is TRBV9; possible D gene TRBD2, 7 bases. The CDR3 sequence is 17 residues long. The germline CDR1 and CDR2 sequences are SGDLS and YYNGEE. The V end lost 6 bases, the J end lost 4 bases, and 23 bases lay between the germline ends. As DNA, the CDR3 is TGTGCCAGCACCGGGGGGCCAAGCGGGATTCCTTACAATGAGCAGTTCTTC. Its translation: CASTGGPSGIPYNEQFF.

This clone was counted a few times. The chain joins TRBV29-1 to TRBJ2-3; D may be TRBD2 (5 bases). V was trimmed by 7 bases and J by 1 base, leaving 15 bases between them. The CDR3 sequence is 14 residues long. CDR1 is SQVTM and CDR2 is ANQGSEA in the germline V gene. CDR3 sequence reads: CSAEGGRGTDTQYF. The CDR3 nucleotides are TGCAGCGCCGAAGGAGGCCGGGGCACAGATACGCAGTATTTT.

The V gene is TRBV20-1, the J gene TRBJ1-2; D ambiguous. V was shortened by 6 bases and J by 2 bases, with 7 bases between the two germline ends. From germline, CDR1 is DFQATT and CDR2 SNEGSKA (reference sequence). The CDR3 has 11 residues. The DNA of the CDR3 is TGCAGTGCGAGCTCCAACTATGGCTACACCTTC. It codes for CSASSNYGYTF.

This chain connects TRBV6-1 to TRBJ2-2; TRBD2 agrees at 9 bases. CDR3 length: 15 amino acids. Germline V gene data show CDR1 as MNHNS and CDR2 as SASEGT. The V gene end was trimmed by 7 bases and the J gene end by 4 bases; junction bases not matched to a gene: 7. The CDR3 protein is CASTAGGPGTGELFF. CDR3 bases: TGTGCCAGCACCGCGGGAGGGCCGGGCACCGGGGAGCTGTTTTTT.

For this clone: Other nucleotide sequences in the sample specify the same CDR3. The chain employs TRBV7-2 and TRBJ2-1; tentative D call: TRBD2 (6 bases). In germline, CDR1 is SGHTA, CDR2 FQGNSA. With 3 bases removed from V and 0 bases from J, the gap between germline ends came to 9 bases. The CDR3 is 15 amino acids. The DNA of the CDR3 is TGTGCCAGCAGCTTTAGCGGCAGCTCCTACAATGAGCAGTTCTTC. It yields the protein CASSFSGSSYNEQFF.

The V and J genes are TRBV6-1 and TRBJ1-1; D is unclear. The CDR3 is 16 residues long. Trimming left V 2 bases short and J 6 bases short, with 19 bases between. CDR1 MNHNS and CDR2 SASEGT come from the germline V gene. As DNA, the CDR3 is TGTGCCAGCAGTGAAAACCTAGGGAATCACCTACCTGAAGCTTTCTTT. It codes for CASSENLGNHLPEAFF.